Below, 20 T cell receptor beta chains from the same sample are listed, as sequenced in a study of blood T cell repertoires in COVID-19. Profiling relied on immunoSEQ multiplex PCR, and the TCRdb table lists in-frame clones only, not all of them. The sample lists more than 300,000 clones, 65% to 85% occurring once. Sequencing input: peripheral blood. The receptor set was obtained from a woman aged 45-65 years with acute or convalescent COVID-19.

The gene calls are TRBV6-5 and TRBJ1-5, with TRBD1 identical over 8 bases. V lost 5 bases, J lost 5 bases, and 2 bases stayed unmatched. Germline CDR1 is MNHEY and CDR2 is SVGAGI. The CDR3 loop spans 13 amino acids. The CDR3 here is CASSQGADQPQHF. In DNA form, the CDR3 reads TGTGCCAGCAGTCAGGGGGCAGATCAGCCCCAGCATTTT.

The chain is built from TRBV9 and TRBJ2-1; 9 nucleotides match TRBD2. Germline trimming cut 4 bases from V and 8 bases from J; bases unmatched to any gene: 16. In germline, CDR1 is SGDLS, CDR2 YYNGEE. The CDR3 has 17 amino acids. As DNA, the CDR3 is TGTGCCAGCAGCCCGCGTCATGCGGGAGGGTATTCCGATGAGCAGTTCTTC. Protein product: CASSPRHAGGYSDEQFF.

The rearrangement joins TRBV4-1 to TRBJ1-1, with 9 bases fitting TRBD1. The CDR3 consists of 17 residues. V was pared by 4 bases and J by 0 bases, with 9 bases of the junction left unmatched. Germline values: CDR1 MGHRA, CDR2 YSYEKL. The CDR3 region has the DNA TGCGCCAGCAGCCCTACAGGGGGCGGAAAGATGAACACTGAAGCTTTCTTT. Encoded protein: CASSPTGGGKMNTEAFF.

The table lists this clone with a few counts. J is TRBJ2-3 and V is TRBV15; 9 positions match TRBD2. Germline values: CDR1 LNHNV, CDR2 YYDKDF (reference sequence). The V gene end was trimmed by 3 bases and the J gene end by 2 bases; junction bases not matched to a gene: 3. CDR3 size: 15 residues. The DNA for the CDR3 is TGTGCCACCAGCAGCCAGCGGGGGGTCACAGATACGCAGTATTTT. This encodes CATSSQRGVTDTQYF.

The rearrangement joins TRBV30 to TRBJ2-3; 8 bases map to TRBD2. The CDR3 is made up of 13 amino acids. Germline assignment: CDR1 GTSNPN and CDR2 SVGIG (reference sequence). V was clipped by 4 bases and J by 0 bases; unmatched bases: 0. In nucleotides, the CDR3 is TGTGCCTGGACGGGAGGGAGCACAGATACGCAGTATTTT. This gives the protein CAWTGGSTDTQYF. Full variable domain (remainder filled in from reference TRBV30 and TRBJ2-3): SQTIHQWPATLVQPVGSPLSLECTVEGTSNPNLYWYRQAAGRGLQLLFYSVGIGQISSEVPQNLSASRPQDRQFILSSKKLLLSDSGFYLCAWTGGSTDTQYFGPGTRLTVL.

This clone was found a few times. The DNA for the CDR3 is TGTGCCAGCAGCTTGAGCGGGAGCTCCTACGAGCAGTACTTC. It translates to CASSLSGSSYEQYF. The chain carries TRBV5-4 and TRBJ2-7; 8 nucleotides agree with TRBD2. CDR3 length: 14 residues. The V gene end was trimmed by 1 base and the J gene end by 0 bases; junction bases not matched to a gene: 0. CDR1 is SGHNT, CDR2 YYREEE, per germline (reference sequence).

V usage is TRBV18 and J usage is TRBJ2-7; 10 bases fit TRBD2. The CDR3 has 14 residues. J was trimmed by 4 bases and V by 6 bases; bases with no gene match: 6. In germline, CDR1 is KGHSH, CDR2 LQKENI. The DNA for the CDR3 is TGTGCCAGCTCCCCCGGGACTAGCGAGTACGAGCAGTACTTC. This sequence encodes CASSPGTSEYEQYF.

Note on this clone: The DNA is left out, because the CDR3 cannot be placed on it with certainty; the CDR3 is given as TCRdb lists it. CDR3 amino acids: CASSKDSVGQGSNQPQHF. This chain connects TRBV21-1 to TRBJ1-5; whether TRBD1, the table's D call, matches the DNA was not checked. TRBV21-1 has pseudogene status. The CDR3 spans 18 amino acids, including both terminal residues.

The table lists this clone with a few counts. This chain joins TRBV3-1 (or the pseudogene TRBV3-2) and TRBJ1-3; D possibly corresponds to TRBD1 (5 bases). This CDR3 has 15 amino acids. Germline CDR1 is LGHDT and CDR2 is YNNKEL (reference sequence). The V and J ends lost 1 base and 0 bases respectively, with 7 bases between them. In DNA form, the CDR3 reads TGTGCCAGCAGCCAAGGACAGATCTCTGGAAACACCATATATTTT. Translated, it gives CASSQGQISGNTIYF.

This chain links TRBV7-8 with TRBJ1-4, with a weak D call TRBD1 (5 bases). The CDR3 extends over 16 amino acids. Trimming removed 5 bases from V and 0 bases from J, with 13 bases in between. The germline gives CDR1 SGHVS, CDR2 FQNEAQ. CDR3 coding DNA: TGTGCCAGCAGCCCCACCGGACATTCAACTAATGAAAAACTGTTTTTT. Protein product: CASSPTGHSTNEKLFF. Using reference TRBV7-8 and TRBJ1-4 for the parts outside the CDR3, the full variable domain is GAGVSQSPRYKVAKRGQDVALRCDPISGHVSLFWYQQALGQGPEFLTYFQNEAQLDKSGLPSDRFFAERPEGSVSTLKIQRTQQEDSAVYLCASSPTGHSTNEKLFFGSGTQLSVL.

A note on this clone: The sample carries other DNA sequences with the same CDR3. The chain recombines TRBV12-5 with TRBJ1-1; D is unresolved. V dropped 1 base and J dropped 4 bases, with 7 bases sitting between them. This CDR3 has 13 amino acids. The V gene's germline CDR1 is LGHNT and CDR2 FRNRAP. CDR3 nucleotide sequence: TGTGCTAGTGGTTTGGAAGCGGGCACTGAAGCTTTCTTT. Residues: CASGLEAGTEAFF.

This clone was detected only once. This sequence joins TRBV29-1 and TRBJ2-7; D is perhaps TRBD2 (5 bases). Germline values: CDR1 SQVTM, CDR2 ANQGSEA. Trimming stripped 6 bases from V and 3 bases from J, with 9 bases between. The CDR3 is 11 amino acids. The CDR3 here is CSVELDYEQYF. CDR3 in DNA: TGCAGCGTCGAACTAGACTACGAGCAGTACTTC.

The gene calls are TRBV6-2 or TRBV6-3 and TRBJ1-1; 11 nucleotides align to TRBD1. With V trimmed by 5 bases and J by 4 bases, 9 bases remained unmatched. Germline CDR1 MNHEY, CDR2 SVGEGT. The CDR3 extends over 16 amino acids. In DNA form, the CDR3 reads TGTGCCAGCAGTCATCGATCCGGGACAGGGGGCACTGAAGCTTTCTTT. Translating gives CASSHRSGTGGTEAFF.

The CDR3 nucleotides read TGTGCCAGCAGCCGAGGGACAGGAAATGAAAAACTGTTTTTT. The encoded protein is CASSRGTGNEKLFF. The V gene is TRBV7-8, the J gene TRBJ1-4, with 8 bases lining up with TRBD1. Germline assignment: CDR1 SGHVS and CDR2 FQNEAQ. The CDR3 has 14 amino acids. With 5 bases clipped from V and 5 bases from J, the junction kept 4 bases outside the gene matches.

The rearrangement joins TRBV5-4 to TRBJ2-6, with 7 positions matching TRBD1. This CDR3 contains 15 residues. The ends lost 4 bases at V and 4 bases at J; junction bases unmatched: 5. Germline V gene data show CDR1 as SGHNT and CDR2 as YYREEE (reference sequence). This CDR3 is CASSRTGVGANVLTF. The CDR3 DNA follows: TGTGCCAGCAGCCGAACAGGGGTGGGGGCCAACGTCCTGACTTTC.

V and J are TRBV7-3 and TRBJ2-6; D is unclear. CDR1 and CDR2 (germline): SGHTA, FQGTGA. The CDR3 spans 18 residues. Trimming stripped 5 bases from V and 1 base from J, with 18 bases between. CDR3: CASSPGRGFTSGANVLTF. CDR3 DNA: TGTGCCAGCAGCCCCGGCCGAGGCTTTACGTCTGGGGCCAACGTCCTGACTTTC.

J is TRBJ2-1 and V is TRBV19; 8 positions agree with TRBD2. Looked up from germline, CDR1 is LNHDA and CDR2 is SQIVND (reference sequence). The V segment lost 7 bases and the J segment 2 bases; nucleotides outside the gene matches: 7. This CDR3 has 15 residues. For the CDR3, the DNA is TGTGCCAGTAAAGGAGCGGGGGCAGCCTACAATGAGCAGTTCTTC. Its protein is CASKGAGAAYNEQFF. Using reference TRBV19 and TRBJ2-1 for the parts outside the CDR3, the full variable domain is DGGITQSPKYLFRKEGQNVTLSCEQNLNHDAMYWYRQDPGQGLRLIYYSQIVNDFQKGDIAEGYSVSREKKESFPLTVTSAQKNPTAFYLCASKGAGAAYNEQFFGPGTRLTVL.

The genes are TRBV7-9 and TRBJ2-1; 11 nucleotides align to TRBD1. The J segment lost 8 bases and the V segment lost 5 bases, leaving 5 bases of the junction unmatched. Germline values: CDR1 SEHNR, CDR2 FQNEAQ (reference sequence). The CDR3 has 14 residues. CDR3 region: CASSPRDRGYEQFF. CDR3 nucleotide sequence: TGTGCCAGCAGCCCGAGGGACAGGGGGTATGAGCAGTTCTTC. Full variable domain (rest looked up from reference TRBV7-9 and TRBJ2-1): DTGVSQNPRHKITKRGQNVTFRCDPISEHNRLYWYRQTLGQGPEFLTYFQNEAQLEKSRLLSDRFSAERPKGSFSTLEIQRTEQGDSAMYLCASSPRDRGYEQFFGPGTRLTVL.

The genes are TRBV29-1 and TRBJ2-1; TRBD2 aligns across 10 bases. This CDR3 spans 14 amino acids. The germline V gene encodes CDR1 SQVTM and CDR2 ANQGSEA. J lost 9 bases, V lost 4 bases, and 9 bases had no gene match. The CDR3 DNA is TGCAGCGTTGTGGGTAGCGGGAGGTATGGTGAGCAGTTCTTC. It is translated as CSVVGSGRYGEQFF.

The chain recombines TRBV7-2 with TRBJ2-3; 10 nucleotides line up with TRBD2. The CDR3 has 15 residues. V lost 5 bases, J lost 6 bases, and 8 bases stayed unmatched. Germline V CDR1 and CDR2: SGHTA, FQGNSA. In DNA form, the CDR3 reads TGTGCCAGCAGCGCCGGGACTAGCGAATGGGATACGCAGTATTTT. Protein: CASSAGTSEWDTQYF.